Below, 28 T cell receptor beta chains from the same sample are listed, as sequenced in a study of CD4 T cells in relation to SARS-CoV-2 and coronaviruses (dated by TCRdb to about 2021). No cognate antigen is known for these TCRs. The library was generated by the immunoSEQ multiplex PCR assay. This immuneACCESS table, as held by TCRdb, lists in-frame sequences with V and J called but not all clones. Of the missing ones, under half trace to an unresolved V gene in checked studies; the others have no known cause. A total of 20,000 to 25,000 clones appear in this sample, about 70% of them only once. The biggest ten clones account for under 20% of the sample. CD4+ T cells from unexposed donors were collected before the COVID-19 pandemic (2011-2018). Following 10 days of culture, the EasySep CD4+ T cell isolation kit was used to isolate CD4+ T cells. Material: CD4+ T cells from PBMCs, cultured in vitro. The source of these receptors is a human donor in good health.

The chain joins TRBV4-3 to TRBJ2-3; TRBD1 might be the D (5 bases). CDR1 is LGHNA and CDR2 is YSLEER in the germline V gene. The V end lost 0 bases, the J end lost 3 bases, and 7 bases lay between the germline ends. The CDR3 extends over 14 amino acids. CDR3 sequence (DNA): TGCGCCAGCAGCCAAGATAAGGGGACAGATACGCAGTATTTT. This sequence encodes CASSQDKGTDTQYF.

This chain uses TRBV5-1 with TRBJ2-3, with D perhaps matching TRBD1 (5 bases). The CDR3 is 14 residues long. In germline, CDR1 is SGHRS, CDR2 YFSETQ. The ends were cut back, 5 bases at V and 0 bases at J, with 10 bases in the middle. The CDR3 DNA follows: TGCGCCAGCAGAGGGGCCCCCAGCACAGATACGCAGTATTTT. It encodes CASRGAPSTDTQYF.

The genes are TRBV6-2 or TRBV6-3 and TRBJ2-7; D not resolved. Trimming took 6 bases from V and 5 from J, leaving 11 bases between them. The V gene's germline CDR1 is MNHEY and CDR2 SVGEGT. The CDR3 length is 12 residues. This chain's CDR3 is CASSSVVHEQYF. CDR3 nucleotide sequence: TGTGCCAGCAGCTCCGTGGTCCACGAGCAGTACTTC.

The CDR3 loop is CASSEGRGYGYTF. The CDR3 nucleotides are TGTGCCAGCAGTGAAGGGCGGGGCTATGGCTACACCTTC. The chain has TRBV25-1 and TRBJ1-2; no definite D call. CDR3 length: 13 residues. Germline CDR1 and CDR2: MGHDK and SYGVNS. V was clipped by 2 bases and J by 4 bases, with 8 bases between them.

Only one count was recorded for this clone. V usage is TRBV6-2 or TRBV6-3 and J usage is TRBJ1-1, with D hard to call. The CDR3 has 12 amino acids. CDR1 and CDR2 (germline): MNHEY, SVGEGT. Trimming stripped 6 bases from V and 4 bases from J, with 9 bases between. The CDR3 region is CASSNEGTEAFF. DNA of the CDR3: TGTGCCAGCAGCAACGAGGGCACTGAAGCTTTCTTT.

This clone was seen a handful of times. The chain uses TRBV29-1 and TRBJ2-7; tentative D call: TRBD2 (5 bases). Trimming took 4 bases from V and 6 from J, leaving 16 bases between them. CDR1 is SQVTM, CDR2 ANQGSEA, per germline. CDR3 length equals 13 residues. CDR3 protein: CSVVRGGALEQYF. The DNA for the CDR3 is TGCAGCGTTGTACGCGGAGGAGCTCTCGAGCAGTACTTC.

This clone was observed a few times. CDR3 in DNA: TGCGCCAGCAGCTTGGCGTCGGGGGTCACCGGGGAGCTGTTTTTT. This sequence encodes CASSLASGVTGELFF. This rearrangement joins TRBV5-1 to TRBJ2-2, with a tentative D call TRBD2 (6 bases). The CDR3 contains 15 residues. The germline gives CDR1 SGHRS, CDR2 YFSETQ. V dropped 0 bases and J dropped 4 bases, with 10 bases sitting between them.

The DNA of the CDR3 is TGTGCCAGCAGCCTAGGGCAGGCGGCTTTCTTT. This sequence encodes CASSLGQAAFF. The chain has TRBV3-1 (or the pseudogene TRBV3-2) and TRBJ1-1; D not certain. The CDR3 sequence is 11 residues long. The V end lost 4 bases, the J end lost 11 bases, and 11 bases lay between the germline ends. Germline V gives CDR1 LGHDT, CDR2 YNNKEL (reference sequence).

This chain joins TRBV4-3 and TRBJ1-2, with a weak D call TRBD1 (6 bases). The CDR3 runs to 16 residues. CDR1 is LGHNA, CDR2 YSLEER, per germline. V gave up 0 bases and J gave up 4 bases, with 15 bases separating them. CDR3 sequence reads: CASSQDQGHTTYGYTF. For the CDR3, the DNA is TGCGCCAGCAGCCAAGATCAGGGGCACACAACCTATGGCTACACCTTC.

This clone was picked up a small number of times. Here the CDR3 DNA reads TGTGCCAGCCGCCCGAACGGTGGAAACACCATATATTTT. Amino acid sequence: CASRPNGGNTIYF. This chain links TRBV7-2 with TRBJ1-3; D is unresolved. The CDR3 length is 13 residues. Trimming left V 8 bases short and J 3 bases short, with 11 bases between. CDR1 is SGHTA and CDR2 is FQGNSA in the germline V gene.

This clone turned up a few times. The rearrangement uses TRBV19 and TRBJ1-1; D gene uncertain. The V and J ends lost 5 bases and 5 bases respectively, with 15 bases between them. CDR3 length: 14 residues. CDR1 and CDR2 from the germline V gene are LNHDA and SQIVND (reference sequence). DNA for the CDR3: TGTGCCAGTAGTCGAGGGCTTACGTTGACTGAAGCTTTCTTT. Translating gives CASSRGLTLTEAFF.

The chain carries TRBV24-1 and TRBJ2-7; no definite D call. This CDR3 comprises 14 residues. V lost 5 bases and J 5 bases, leaving 15 bases between the germline ends. Germline CDR1 is KGHDR and CDR2 is SFDVKD. The CDR3 here is CATSAPGPIHEQYF. The DNA of the CDR3 is TGTGCCACCAGTGCCCCTGGACCGATACACGAGCAGTACTTC.

The chain uses TRBV20-1 and TRBJ2-3; D uncertain. There are 11 residues in the CDR3. V was clipped by 6 bases and J by 8 bases, with 12 bases between them. Germline V CDR1 and CDR2: DFQATT, SNEGSKA (reference sequence). As DNA, the CDR3 is TGCAGTGCATACGAGTCCGCTACGCAGTATTTT. This encodes CSAYESATQYF.

J is TRBJ2-7 and V is TRBV7-3, with D perhaps matching TRBD1 or TRBD2 (5 bases each). CDR1 is SGHTA, CDR2 FQGTGA, per germline. This CDR3 spans 14 amino acids. V lost 5 bases, J lost 5 bases, and 16 bases lay in between. The CDR3 nucleotides read TGTGCCAGCAGCCCCGGGGACGCCATCCACGAGCAGTACTTC. Translated, it gives CASSPGDAIHEQYF. Using reference TRBV7-3 and TRBJ2-7 for the parts outside the CDR3, the full variable domain is GAGVSQTPSNKVTEKGKYVELRCDPISGHTALYWYRQSLGQGPEFLIYFQGTGAADDSGLPNDRFFAVRPEGSVSTLKIQRTERGDSAVYLCASSPGDAIHEQYFGPGTRLTVT.

The rearrangement joins TRBV7-8 to TRBJ2-5; D is undetermined. This CDR3 region has 14 residues. Trimming removed 5 bases from V and 5 bases from J, with 15 bases in between. Germline V lookup: CDR1 SGHVS, CDR2 FQNEAQ. The CDR3: CASSRRGPRETQYF. CDR3 sequence (DNA): TGTGCCAGCAGCCGCCGCGGTCCTCGGGAGACCCAGTACTTC.

The V call is TRBV10-1, the J call TRBJ2-3; 11 positions agree with TRBD2. Germline V CDR1 and CDR2: WNHNN, SYGVQD (reference sequence). This CDR3 has 18 amino acids. J was trimmed by 1 base and V by 4 bases; bases with no gene match: 10. Here the CDR3 reads CASSVGSSGRAGTDTQYF. CDR3 in DNA: TGCGCCAGCAGTGTCGGGAGTAGCGGGAGGGCGGGCACAGATACGCAGTATTTT.

This chain links TRBV19 with TRBJ2-3, with no clear D. CDR3 length: 13 residues. Germline CDR1 LNHDA, CDR2 SQIVND (reference sequence). V lost 1 base to trimming and J lost 2 bases, with 4 bases between them. This CDR3 is CASSIVHTDTQYF. CDR3 nucleotide sequence: TGTGCCAGTAGTATAGTCCACACAGATACGCAGTATTTT.

The CDR3 sequence: CASSPGAGRTDTQYF. The CDR3 DNA follows: TGTGCCAGCTCACCAGGGGCAGGGCGGACAGATACGCAGTATTTT. The J gene is TRBJ2-3, the V gene TRBV18, with D possibly being TRBD1 (5 bases). V lost 2 bases and J 3 bases, leaving 12 bases between the germline ends. CDR3 length: 15 residues. Germline V gene sequence: CDR1 KGHSH, CDR2 LQKENI.

This clone was counted only a few times. This chain links TRBV5-1 with TRBJ2-3; 13 nucleotides align to TRBD2. Looked up from germline, CDR1 is SGHRS and CDR2 is YFSETQ. The CDR3 consists of 17 residues. V shed 4 bases and J 2 bases; nucleotides not matched to a gene: 7. The CDR3: CASSRGLAGDVTDTQYF. DNA for the CDR3: TGCGCCAGCAGCAGAGGACTAGCGGGGGATGTCACAGATACGCAGTATTTT.

The chain couples TRBV10-3 to TRBJ2-7; D might be TRBD1 (6 bases). Per the germline V gene, CDR1 is ENHRY and CDR2 is SYGVKD. This CDR3 contains 16 residues. V lost 4 bases and J 0 bases, leaving 16 bases between the germline ends. Written as DNA, the CDR3 is TGTGCCATCAGTGGGGGGCACACGTACAGCTCCTACGAGCAGTACTTC. Translated, it gives CAISGGHTYSSYEQYF.

The CDR3 DNA follows: TGTGCCAGCAGTGAATCCCCTTCCTACGAGCAGTACTTC. This codes for CASSESPSYEQYF. V usage is TRBV6-1 and J usage is TRBJ2-7; D not resolved. This CDR3 contains 13 residues. Deletions cut 2 bases from V and 1 base from J, with 6 bases between. Germline CDR1 reads MNHNS; CDR2 reads SASEGT.

This clone was detected only a few times. The chain combines TRBV5-6 with TRBJ2-2; D unclear. V was shortened by 1 base and J by 4 bases, with 5 bases between the two germline ends. From germline, CDR1 is SGHDT and CDR2 YYEEEE. The CDR3 covers 13 residues. CDR3 DNA sequence: TGTGCCAGCAGCTTGTGGATCACCGGGGAGCTGTTTTTT. Encoded protein: CASSLWITGELFF.

The chain joins TRBV11-2 to TRBJ2-7; 8 bases line up with TRBD2. The CDR3 is made up of 14 amino acids. The junction had 6 bases not matched to a gene; V was cut back by 3 bases and J by 5 bases. CDR1 is SGHAT and CDR2 is FQNNGV in the germline V gene. The CDR3 DNA sequence: TGTGCCAGCAGCTTTGACAACGGGAGGGACGAGCAGTACTTC. It encodes CASSFDNGRDEQYF.

This clone was seen only a few times. The chain joins TRBV6-5 to TRBJ1-5, with 8 bases matching TRBD1. The CDR3 has 14 amino acids. Germline CDR1 and CDR2: MNHEY and SVGAGI. With 6 bases clipped from V and 5 bases from J, the junction kept 6 bases outside the gene matches. For the CDR3, the DNA is TGTGCCAGCAGGCGACAGGGGCCCCATCAGCCCCAGCATTTT. Translation: CASRRQGPHQPQHF.

The rearrangement uses TRBV6-5 and TRBJ2-1; 7 bases are shared with TRBD2. In germline, CDR1 is MNHEY, CDR2 SVGAGI. Trimming at V came to 0 bases and at J to 5 bases, leaving 7 bases not matched to a gene. The CDR3 sequence is 16 residues long. The CDR3 region is CASSYSPGRWNNEQFF. The CDR3 nucleotides read TGTGCCAGCAGTTACTCGCCCGGGAGGTGGAACAATGAGCAGTTCTTC.

V is TRBV6-5 and J is TRBJ2-3; 8 nucleotides align to TRBD2. In germline, CDR1 is MNHEY, CDR2 SVGAGI. CDR3 length: 15 amino acids. J was trimmed by 8 bases and V by 6 bases; bases with no gene match: 13. CDR3 sequence reads: CASSSRGGSIGTQYF. The CDR3 DNA reads as TGTGCCAGCAGCTCACGCGGGGGGTCGATAGGTACGCAGTATTTT.

This chain uses TRBV6-5 with TRBJ1-1; TRBD1 might be the D (5 bases). The CDR3 has 11 residues. The V end was cut by 8 bases, the J end by 7 bases, with 11 bases between. The germline V gene encodes CDR1 MNHEY and CDR2 SVGAGI. CDR3 sequence (DNA): TGTGCCAGCTTCTTGGGGGTTGAAGCTTTCTTT. This encodes CASFLGVEAFF.

The chain links TRBV12-3 or TRBV12-4 to TRBJ1-3; D is unclear. V gave up 2 bases and J gave up 4 bases, with 6 bases separating them. The CDR3 has 13 amino acids. CDR3 DNA sequence: TGTGCCAGCAGTTTATGGGAGGGAAACACCATATATTTT. The encoded protein is CASSLWEGNTIYF.